The 18 T cell receptor beta chains listed next were all sequenced from one sample in a study of T cell responses to AZD1222 COVID-19 vaccine. TCRdb's table, derived via immunoSEQ multiplex PCR, lists solely in-frame clones and lacks some. The sample lists more than 65,000 clones; roughly 85% were seen once. This specimen was peripheral blood, taken 28 days after the second AZD1222 dose. The receptors originated from an adult who received the AZD1222 COVID-19 vaccine.

V usage is TRBV4-3 and J usage is TRBJ2-5, with 10 bases identical to TRBD2. V was clipped by 4 bases and J by 7 bases; unmatched bases: 12. This CDR3 spans 16 amino acids. Germline values: CDR1 LGHNA, CDR2 YSLEER. CDR3 loop: CASSPSGTSVTGTQYF. CDR3 coding DNA: TGCGCCAGCAGCCCTTCCGGGACTAGCGTTACAGGGACCCAGTACTTC.

This clone was seen only a few times. This chain joins TRBV28 and TRBJ1-6; the D gene is possibly TRBD1 (6 bases). CDR1 is MDHEN, CDR2 SYDVKM, per germline. V was cut by 7 bases and J by 4 bases, with 11 bases left in between. This CDR3 region has 14 residues. The CDR3, as DNA: TGTGCCAGCATCCGTGGACAGTATAATTCACCCCTCCACTTT. It codes for CASIRGQYNSPLHF.

In DNA, the CDR3 is TGCGCCAGCAGCTTGCCGGGACAGGGCACTGAAGCTTTCTTT. Encoded protein: CASSLPGQGTEAFF. The chain couples TRBV5-1 to TRBJ1-1; 9 nucleotides line up with TRBD1. The CDR3 extends over 14 amino acids. Germline V gene sequence: CDR1 SGHRS, CDR2 YFSETQ. With 1 base clipped from V and 4 bases from J, the junction kept 2 bases outside the gene matches.

V and J are TRBV7-9 and TRBJ1-2, with D perhaps matching TRBD1 (5 bases). Germline values: CDR1 SEHNR, CDR2 FQNEAQ (reference sequence). V was clipped by 6 bases and J by 6 bases, with 17 bases between them. The CDR3 length is 14 residues. The CDR3 reads CASRSGSEGDGYTF. CDR3 sequence (DNA): TGTGCCAGCAGGTCGGGCTCCGAAGGGGATGGCTACACCTTC.

The chain links TRBV24-1 to TRBJ1-5; no reliable D call. This CDR3 contains 14 residues. The V gene lost 3 bases and the J gene lost 3 bases, with 8 bases spanning the gap. Germline CDR1 reads KGHDR; CDR2 reads SFDVKD. DNA for the CDR3: TGTGCCACCAGTGATGGGTGGAACAATCAGCCCCAGCATTTT. The encoded protein is CATSDGWNNQPQHF.

The chain uses TRBV14 and TRBJ1-2; D is perhaps TRBD1 (5 bases). V gave up 4 bases and J gave up 4 bases, with 10 bases separating them. Germline CDR1 SGHDN, CDR2 FVKESK. The CDR3 length is 13 residues. The CDR3 DNA sequence: TGTGCCAGCAGCCCGACAGACTTCTATGGCTACACCTTC. Protein product: CASSPTDFYGYTF. Combining the CDR3 with reference TRBV14 and TRBJ1-2 gives the whole variable domain EAGVTQFPSHSVIEKGQTVTLRCDPISGHDNLYWYRRVMGKEIKFLLHFVKESKQDESGMPNNRFLAERTGGTYSTLKVQPAELEDSGVYFCASSPTDFYGYTFGSGTRLTVV.

V gene TRBV19 combines with J gene TRBJ2-3; D unresolved. Per the germline V gene, CDR1 is LNHDA and CDR2 is SQIVND (reference sequence). This CDR3 region has 13 residues. Trimming shortened V by 3 bases and J by 4 bases, and 8 bases separated the two germline ends. The CDR3 region has the DNA TGTGCCAGTAGTATCCCTTCCGCAGATACGCAGTATTTT. Its translation is CASSIPSADTQYF.

There are a few counts of this clone. The gene calls are TRBV7-2 and TRBJ2-2, with 9 bases matching TRBD2. The germline V gene has CDR1 SGHTA and CDR2 FQGNSA. V lost 3 bases to trimming and J lost 3 bases; unmatched junction nucleotides: 2. This CDR3 is 15 amino acids long. The CDR3 DNA follows: TGTGCCAGCAGCTTTAGCGGGAGTGACACCGGGGAGCTGTTTTTT. Residues: CASSFSGSDTGELFF. Together with reference TRBV7-2 and TRBJ2-2, the CDR3 gives the full variable domain: GAGVSQSPSNKVTEKGKDVELRCDPISGHTALYWYRQSLGQGLEFLIYFQGNSAPDKSGLPSDRFSAERTGGSVSTLTIQRTQQEDSAVYLCASSFSGSDTGELFFGEGSRLTVL.

The chain links TRBV29-1 to TRBJ1-1; D gene unclear. Germline CDR1 and CDR2: SQVTM and ANQGSEA. Trimming took off 4 bases at V and 0 bases at J, with 12 bases between the two ends. CDR3 length: 14 residues. The CDR3 nucleotides read TGCAGCGTTGCTCGGGCAGCCATGAACACTGAAGCTTTCTTT. This gives the protein CSVARAAMNTEAFF. Full variable domain (missing parts from reference TRBV29-1 and TRBJ1-1): SAVISQKPSRDICQRGTSLTIQCQVDSQVTMMFWYRQQPGQSLTLIATANQGSEATYESGFVIDKFPISRPNLTFSTLTVSNMSPEDSSIYLCSVARAAMNTEAFFGQGTRLTVV.

The rearrangement joins TRBV10-3 to TRBJ2-5; D could derive from TRBD1 or TRBD2 (5 bases each). CDR1 is ENHRY, CDR2 SYGVKD, per germline. Trimming left V 5 bases short and J 2 bases short, with 15 bases between. The CDR3 length is 15 residues. The DNA of the CDR3 is TGTGCCATCAGTATAACGCCAGGGACGCAAGAGACCCAGTACTTC. Protein: CAISITPGTQETQYF.

The rearrangement links TRBV3-1 (or the pseudogene TRBV3-2) to TRBJ2-3, with D possibly being TRBD2 (5 bases). There are 15 residues in the CDR3. V lost 2 bases to trimming and J lost 2 bases, with 11 bases between them. Germline values: CDR1 LGHDT, CDR2 YNNKEL (reference sequence). The CDR3 DNA follows: TGTGCCAGCAGCCAAAGGACGGGGTCCACAGATACGCAGTATTTT. It specifies CASSQRTGSTDTQYF.

This clone was counted a single time. This chain uses TRBV6-5 with TRBJ1-2; TRBD1 might be the D (5 bases). The CDR3 is 15 amino acids. V shed 2 bases and J shed 3 bases, with 13 bases lying between them. Per the germline V gene, CDR1 is MNHEY and CDR2 is SVGAGI. CDR3 residues: CASSYLQAFDYGYTF. For the CDR3, the DNA is TGTGCCAGCAGTTACCTACAGGCTTTTGACTATGGCTACACCTTC.

V is TRBV21-1 and J is TRBJ1-5; the table's D gene call, TRBD1, was not cross checked with the DNA. TRBV21-1 is reported as a pseudogene. The CDR3 contains 16 residues. The DNA of the CDR3 is TGTGCCAGCAGCAAAGCGGAGGACAGGGGAGATCAGCCCCAGCATTTT. This gives the protein CASSKAEDRGDQPQHF.

CDR3 protein: CASSFGISKDQPQHF. The CDR3 DNA reads as TGTGCCAGCAGCTTTGGGATCTCGAAGGATCAGCCCCAGCATTTT. The V call is TRBV7-8, the J call TRBJ1-5, with D unresolved. The germline V and J ends were trimmed by 3 bases and 5 bases, with 14 bases remaining between them. The germline CDR1 and CDR2 sequences are SGHVS and FQNEAQ. The CDR3 consists of 15 residues.

The chain carries TRBV7-2 and TRBJ2-3, with no clear D. Trimming stripped 5 bases from V and 0 bases from J, with 12 bases between. Germline assignment: CDR1 SGHTA and CDR2 FQGNSA. The CDR3 spans 15 residues. The CDR3 bases are TGTGCCAGCAGCCCGAACTACCTTAGCACAGATACGCAGTATTTT. This encodes CASSPNYLSTDTQYF.

The chain recombines TRBV15 with TRBJ2-1, with D possibly matching TRBD2 (6 bases). Trimming removed 1 base from V and 3 bases from J, with 13 bases in between. The CDR3 is 16 residues long. In germline, CDR1 is LNHNV, CDR2 YYDKDF (reference sequence). The CDR3 sequence is CATSRARGSYYNEQFF. Here the CDR3 DNA reads TGTGCCACCAGCAGAGCCCGGGGGTCCTACTACAATGAGCAGTTCTTC.

The chain is built from TRBV7-2 and TRBJ1-2; D possibly corresponds to TRBD1 (5 bases). The CDR3 runs 13 residues. Germline V gene lookup returns CDR1 SGHTA and CDR2 FQGNSA. V was cut by 4 bases and J by 7 bases, with 13 bases left in between. CDR3 loop: CASSSLGRGGYTF. In nucleotides, the CDR3 is TGTGCCAGCAGCTCCCTGGGGAGGGGTGGCTACACCTTC. Full variable domain (missing parts from reference TRBV7-2 and TRBJ1-2): GAGVSQSPSNKVTEKGKDVELRCDPISGHTALYWYRQSLGQGLEFLIYFQGNSAPDKSGLPSDRFSAERTGGSVSTLTIQRTQQEDSAVYLCASSSLGRGGYTFGSGTRLTVV.

The chain joins TRBV7-9 to TRBJ1-3; no definite D call. V was shortened by 1 base and J by 0 bases, with 4 bases between the two germline ends. The V gene's germline CDR1 is SEHNR and CDR2 FQNEAQ (reference sequence). The CDR3 loop spans 14 amino acids. Written as DNA, the CDR3 is TGTGCCAGCAGCTTAGGGGGCTCTGGAAACACCATATATTTT. Translating gives CASSLGGSGNTIYF.